These T cell receptor beta chains were read from a single sample in a study of CD8 T cells in Susac syndrome. TCRdb itself ran the immunoSEQ multiplex PCR reads through MiXCR, one entry per CDR3 protein. The sample carries under 200,000 distinct CDR3 sequences, 85% to 95% recorded once. The source material was CD4+ T cells from PBMCs. The receptors stem from a human donor in good health. Both conserved end residues are part of each CDR3. A D gene is named only where the DNA matches it firmly. A clone size is listed for some rows: how often the clone was seen (once, few, many), or a class if it is expanded.

D | J | length | V | size | CDR3 | DNA
TRBD2 | TRBJ2-5 | 14 | TRBV29-1 | - | CSTRTSGMGETQYF | TGCAGCACTCGGACTAGCGGGATGGGGGAGACCCAGTACTTC
- | TRBJ2-5 | 16 | TRBV28 | - | CASSSPQGALQETQYF | TGTGCCAGCAGTTCCCCCCAGGGCGCCCTCCAAGAGACCCAGTACTTC
- | TRBJ2-1 | 13 | TRBV3-1 | - | CASSPTGFNEQFF | TGTGCCAGCAGCCCCACAGGGTTCAATGAGCAGTTCTTC
- | TRBJ2-1 | 15 | TRBV27 | - | CASSPTWENYNEQFF | TGTGCCAGCAGTCCAACATGGGAGAACTACAATGAGCAGTTCTTC
- | TRBJ2-3 | 17 | TRBV2 | - | CASSPRSTRTRTDTQYF | TGTGCCAGCAGCCCCCGATCGACCCGTACCCGCACAGATACGCAGTATTTT
- | TRBJ2-5 | 14 | TRBV12-3/TRBV12-4 | - | CASSSRRGRETQYF | TGTGCCAGCAGTTCACGAAGGGGCCGGGAGACCCAGTACTTC
TRBD2 | TRBJ2-3 | 16 | TRBV20-1 | once | CSAPTFAGGSPDTQYF | TGCAGTGCTCCGACTTTCGCGGGGGGCTCCCCAGATACGCAGTATTTT
- | TRBJ2-3 | 15 | TRBV5-4 | - | CASSPGTETTDTQYF | TGTGCCAGCAGCCCAGGCACAGAGACCACAGATACGCAGTATTTT
TRBD1 | TRBJ2-1 | 15 | TRBV18 | - | CASSSTLVQGNEQFF | TGTGCCAGCTCATCCACCCTGGTACAGGGGAATGAGCAGTTCTTC
- | TRBJ2-3 | 13 | TRBV18 | - | CASSLYRADTQYF | TGTGCCAGCTCACTTTACAGGGCGGATACGCAGTATTTT
- | TRBJ2-5 | 12 | TRBV6-2/TRBV6-3 | - | CASSYRRETQYF | TGTGCCAGCAGTTACAGGCGTGAGACCCAGTACTTC
- | TRBJ1-5 | 14 | TRBV24-1 | - | CATSGGESTQPQHF | TGTGCCACCAGTGGGGGGGAGTCAACCCAGCCCCAGCATTTT
- | TRBJ2-7 | 14 | TRBV7-2 | - | CASRETGEGYEQYF | TGTGCCAGCAGGGAGACAGGGGAGGGCTACGAGCAGTACTTC
TRBD1 | TRBJ2-6 | 18 | TRBV5-4 | - | CASSLGTGASSGANVLTF | TGTGCCAGCAGCTTGGGCACAGGGGCGAGCTCTGGGGCCAACGTCCTGACTTTC
- | TRBJ1-5 | 13 | TRBV12-3/TRBV12-4 | - | CASMAGDDQPQHF | TGTGCCAGCATGGCAGGGGATGATCAGCCCCAGCATTTT
TRBD1 | TRBJ2-7 | 14 | TRBV20-1 | once | CSAGPGTGEDEQYF | TGCAGTGCTGGGCCCGGGACAGGGGAGGACGAGCAGTACTTC
TRBD1 | TRBJ2-2 | 15 | TRBV29-1 | - | CSGLGQGDGTGELFF | TGCAGCGGCTTAGGACAGGGCGATGGCACCGGGGAGCTGTTTTTT
- | TRBJ1-6 | 17 | TRBV15 | - | CATSPPEGGGRNSPLHF | TGTGCCACCAGTCCCCCTGAAGGAGGGGGAAGGAATTCACCCCTCCACTTT
- | TRBJ1-2 | 13 | TRBV12-3/TRBV12-4 | - | CASSFASIDGYTF | TGTGCCAGCAGTTTTGCATCGATAGATGGCTACACCTTC
- | TRBJ1-6 | 15 | TRBV5-6 | - | CASSQPGTVNSPLHF | TGTGCCAGCAGCCAACCCGGGACGGTCAATTCACCCCTCCACTTT
- | TRBJ1-1 | 12 | TRBV6-5 | - | CASGRQRTEAFF | TGTGCCAGCGGACGACAGAGGACTGAAGCTTTCTTT
- | TRBJ1-1 | 13 | TRBV9 | - | CASSGMVNTEAFF | TGTGCCAGCAGCGGGATGGTGAACACTGAAGCTTTCTTT
- | TRBJ2-1 | 15 | TRBV20-1 | once | CSARASRTSGDEQFF | TGCAGTGCTAGAGCGTCCCGGACCTCGGGGGATGAGCAGTTCTTC